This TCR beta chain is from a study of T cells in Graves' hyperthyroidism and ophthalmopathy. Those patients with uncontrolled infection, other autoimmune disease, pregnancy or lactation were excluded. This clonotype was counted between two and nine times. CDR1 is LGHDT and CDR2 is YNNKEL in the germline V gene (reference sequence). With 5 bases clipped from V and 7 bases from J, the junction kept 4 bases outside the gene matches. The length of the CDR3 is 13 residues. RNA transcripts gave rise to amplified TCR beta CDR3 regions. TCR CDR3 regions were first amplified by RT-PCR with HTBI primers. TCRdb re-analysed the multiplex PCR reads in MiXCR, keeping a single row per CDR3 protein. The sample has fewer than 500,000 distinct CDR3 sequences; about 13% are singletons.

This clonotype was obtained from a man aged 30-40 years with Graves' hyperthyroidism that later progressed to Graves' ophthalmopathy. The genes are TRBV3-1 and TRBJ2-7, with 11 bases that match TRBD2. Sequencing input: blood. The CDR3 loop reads CASSLAGGREQYF. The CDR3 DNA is TGTGCCAGCAGCTTAGCGGGGGGGAGGGAGCAGTACTTC.